Each of the 11 T cell receptor beta chains below was sequenced from the same sample in a study of blood T cells in healthy people across ages. Combining a sample-barcoded 5' primer with a J-beta primer mix, a second PCR ran for about 6 to 12 cycles. Via MiXCR, TCRdb re-called the 5' RACE reads, giving one row per CDR3 protein. The table includes over 600,000 distinct CDR3 sequences, about 42% detected once. What was sequenced was blood. Source of these receptors: a man older than 75 in good health.

About this clonotype itself: The junction departs from germline at one end; a sequencing error may be responsible. The chain carries TRBV12-3 or TRBV12-4 and TRBJ2-1; the D is unclear. This CDR3 is built from 12 residues. CDR3 sequence reads: CASRLGAYEQFF. Written as DNA, the CDR3 is TGTGCCAGCAGATTAGGAGCATATGAGCAGTTCTTC.

The chain uses TRBV6-2 or TRBV6-3 and TRBJ1-1; 8 nucleotides match TRBD1. This CDR3 spans 13 amino acids. J was trimmed by 6 bases and V by 6 bases; bases with no gene match: 6. The V gene's germline CDR1 is MNHEY and CDR2 SVGEGT. CDR3 protein: CASRRTGKAEAFF. The DNA of the CDR3 is TGTGCCAGCAGACGGACAGGGAAGGCTGAAGCTTTCTTT.

This clonotype was counted between two and nine times. One junction end disagrees with the germline gene, perhaps due to a read error. The rearrangement joins TRBV6-2 or TRBV6-3 to TRBJ2-3; maybe TRBD2 (6 bases). The CDR3 contains 17 residues. Germline CDR1 MNHEY, CDR2 SVGEGT. The DNA of the CDR3 is TGTGCCAGCAGTAGACCCCCGACGGATACTAGCACAGGTACGCAGTATTTT. This sequence encodes CASSRPPTDTSTGTQYF.

CDR3 nucleotides: TGCAGTGCTAGACCCTCCCGGCCGGGGACACTCCAAGAGACCCAGTACTTC. Its translation is CSARPSRPGTLQETQYF. This chain links TRBV20-1 with TRBJ2-5; a possible D gene is TRBD1 (6 bases). The CDR3 is 17 residues long. V was clipped by 2 bases and J by 1 base, with 20 bases between them. From germline, CDR1 is DFQATT and CDR2 SNEGSKA (reference sequence).

This chain uses TRBV29-1 with TRBJ2-1, with 10 bases aligning to TRBD1. Germline CDR1 and CDR2: SQVTM and ANQGSEA. V dropped 6 bases and J dropped 7; count of bases not matched to a gene: 9. CDR3 length equals 14 residues. The CDR3: CSVLGQGVVNEQFF. The DNA of the CDR3 is TGCAGCGTCCTCGGACAGGGGGTGGTAAATGAGCAGTTCTTC.

This clonotype was detected ten times or more. V is TRBV9 and J is TRBJ1-1, with D hard to call. CDR1 is SGDLS, CDR2 YYNGEE, per germline. The CDR3 spans 13 residues. Trimming removed 0 bases from V and 3 bases from J, with 6 bases in between. The CDR3 nucleotides read TGTGCCAGCAGCGTAGCTCCGGACACTGAAGCTTTCTTT. Protein product: CASSVAPDTEAFF.

The J gene is TRBJ2-1, the V gene TRBV5-1, with 13 nucleotides matching TRBD2. The germline gives CDR1 SGHRS, CDR2 YFSETQ. Germline trimming cut 0 bases from V and 5 bases from J; bases unmatched to any gene: 11. CDR3 length: 19 residues. The chain's CDR3 is CASSLEGPTSGRPNNEQFF. The CDR3, as DNA: TGCGCCAGCAGCTTGGAGGGGCCGACTAGCGGGAGGCCCAACAATGAGCAGTTCTTC.

The chain uses TRBV12-3 or TRBV12-4 and TRBJ2-3; 11 bases agree with TRBD2. Losses at the gene ends were 3 bases for V and 6 bases for J; bases not matched to a gene: 2. This CDR3 comprises 14 residues. For the CDR3, the DNA is TGTGCCAGCAGTTTTAGCGGGAGGGCCGATACGCAGTATTTT. Amino acids: CASSFSGRADTQYF.

This rearrangement joins TRBV6-6 to TRBJ2-1, with D possibly TRBD2 on 6 matching bases. This CDR3 spans 15 amino acids. The germline CDR1 and CDR2 sequences are MNHNY and SVGAGI (reference sequence). The V and J ends lost 0 bases and 6 bases respectively, with 12 bases between them. The CDR3 DNA reads TGTGCCAGCAGTTACTCCGGGACTCAAAGCAATGAGCAGTTCTTC. It is translated as CASSYSGTQSNEQFF.

This clonotype was detected a few times. This chain joins TRBV12-3 or TRBV12-4 and TRBJ1-4, with a possible D match to TRBD1 (5 bases). CDR3 length: 14 residues. V shed 6 bases and J shed 4 bases, with 12 bases lying between them. The CDR3 region has the DNA TGTGCCAGCAGCCCAGCAGGGCTTAATGAAAAACTGTTTTTT. Protein product: CASSPAGLNEKLFF.

The chain employs TRBV20-1 and TRBJ2-3; 8 positions match TRBD2. Germline trimming cut 8 bases from V and 0 bases from J; bases unmatched to any gene: 13. This CDR3 spans 16 amino acids. Germline CDR1 DFQATT, CDR2 SNEGSKA (reference sequence). The CDR3 region has the DNA TGCAGTCCCAGGCCGGGATTAGCGGGGAGCACAGATACGCAGTATTTT. Translating gives CSPRPGLAGSTDTQYF.